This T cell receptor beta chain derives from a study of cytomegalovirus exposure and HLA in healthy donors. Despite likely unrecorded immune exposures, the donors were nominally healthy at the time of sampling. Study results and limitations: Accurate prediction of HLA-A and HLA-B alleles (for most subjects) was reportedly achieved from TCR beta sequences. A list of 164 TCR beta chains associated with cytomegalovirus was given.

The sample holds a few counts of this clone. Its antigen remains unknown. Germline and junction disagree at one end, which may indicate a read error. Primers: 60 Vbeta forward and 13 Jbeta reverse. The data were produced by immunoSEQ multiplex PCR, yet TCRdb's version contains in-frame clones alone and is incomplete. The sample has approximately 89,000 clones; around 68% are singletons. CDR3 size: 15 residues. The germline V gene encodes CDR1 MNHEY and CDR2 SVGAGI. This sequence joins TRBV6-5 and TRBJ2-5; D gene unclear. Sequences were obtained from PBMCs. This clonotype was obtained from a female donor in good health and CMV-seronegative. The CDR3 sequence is CASSPGGAYQEAQYF. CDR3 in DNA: TGTGCCAGCAGTCCCGGCGGCGCTTACCAAGAGGCCCAGTACTTC.